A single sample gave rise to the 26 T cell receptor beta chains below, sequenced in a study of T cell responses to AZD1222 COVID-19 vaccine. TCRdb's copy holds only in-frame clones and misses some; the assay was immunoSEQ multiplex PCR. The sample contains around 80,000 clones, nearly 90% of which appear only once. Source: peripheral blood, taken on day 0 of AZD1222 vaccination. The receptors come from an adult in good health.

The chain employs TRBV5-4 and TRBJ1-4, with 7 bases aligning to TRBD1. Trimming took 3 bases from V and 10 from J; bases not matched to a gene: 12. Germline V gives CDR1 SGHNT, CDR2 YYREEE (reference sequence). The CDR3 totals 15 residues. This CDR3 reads CASSSTTGLVGKLFF. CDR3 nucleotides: TGTGCCAGCAGCTCGACGACAGGGTTAGTTGGAAAACTGTTTTTT.

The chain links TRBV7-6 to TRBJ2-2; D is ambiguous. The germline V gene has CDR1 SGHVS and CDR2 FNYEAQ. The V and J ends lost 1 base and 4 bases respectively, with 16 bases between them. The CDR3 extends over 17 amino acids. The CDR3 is CASSLGPTSESTGELFF. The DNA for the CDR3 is TGTGCCAGCAGCTTAGGTCCTACCTCAGAGAGCACCGGGGAGCTGTTTTTT.

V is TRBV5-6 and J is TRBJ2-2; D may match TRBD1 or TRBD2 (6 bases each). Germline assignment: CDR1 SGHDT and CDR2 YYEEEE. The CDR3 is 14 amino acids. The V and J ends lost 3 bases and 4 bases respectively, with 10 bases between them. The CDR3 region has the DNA TGTGCCAGCAGCTCATCGGGGGCCACCGGGGAGCTGTTTTTT. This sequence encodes CASSSSGATGELFF.

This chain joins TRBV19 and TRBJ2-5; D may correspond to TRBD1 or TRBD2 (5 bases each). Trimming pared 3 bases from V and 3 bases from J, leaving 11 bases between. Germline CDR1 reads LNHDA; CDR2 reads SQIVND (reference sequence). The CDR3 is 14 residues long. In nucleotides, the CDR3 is TGTGCCAGTAGTATCGGGGCCAACAAAGAGACCCAGTACTTC. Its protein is CASSIGANKETQYF.

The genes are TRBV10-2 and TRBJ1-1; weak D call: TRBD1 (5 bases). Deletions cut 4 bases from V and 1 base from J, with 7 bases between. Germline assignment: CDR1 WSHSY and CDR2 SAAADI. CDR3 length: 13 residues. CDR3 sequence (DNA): TGCGCCAGCAGTGTGCAGGGGAACACTGAAGCTTTCTTT. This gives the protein CASSVQGNTEAFF.

CDR3 sequence reads: CASKRGNSNQPQHF. CDR3 bases: TGTGCCAGTAAGAGGGGGAATAGCAATCAGCCCCAGCATTTT. This chain links TRBV19 with TRBJ1-5; a weak D match, TRBD1 (6 bases). The CDR3 is made up of 14 amino acids. V was cut by 7 bases and J by 0 bases, with 10 bases left in between. Germline CDR1 is LNHDA and CDR2 is SQIVND (reference sequence).

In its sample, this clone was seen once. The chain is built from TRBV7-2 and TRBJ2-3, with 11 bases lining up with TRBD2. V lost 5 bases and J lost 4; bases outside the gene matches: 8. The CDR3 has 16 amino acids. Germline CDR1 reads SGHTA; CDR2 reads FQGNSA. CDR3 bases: TGTGCCAGCAGCACCTTAGCGGGAGGGCCCCCAGATACGCAGTATTTT. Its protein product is CASSTLAGGPPDTQYF. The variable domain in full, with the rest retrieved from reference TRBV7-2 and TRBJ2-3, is GAGVSQSPSNKVTEKGKDVELRCDPISGHTALYWYRQSLGQGLEFLIYFQGNSAPDKSGLPSDRFSAERTGGSVSTLTIQRTQQEDSAVYLCASSTLAGGPPDTQYFGPGTRLTVL.

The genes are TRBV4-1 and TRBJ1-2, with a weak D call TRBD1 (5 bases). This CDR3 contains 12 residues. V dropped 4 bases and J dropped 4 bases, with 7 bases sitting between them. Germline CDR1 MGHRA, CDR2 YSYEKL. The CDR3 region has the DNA TGCGCCAGCAGCCCAGGGATCTATGGCTACACCTTC. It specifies CASSPGIYGYTF.

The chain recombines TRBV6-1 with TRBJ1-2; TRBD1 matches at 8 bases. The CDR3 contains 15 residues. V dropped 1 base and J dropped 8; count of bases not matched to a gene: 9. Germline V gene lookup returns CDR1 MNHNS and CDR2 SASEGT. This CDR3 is CASSEDGRGLGGYTF. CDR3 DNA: TGTGCCAGCAGTGAAGATGGCAGGGGGCTAGGAGGCTACACCTTC.

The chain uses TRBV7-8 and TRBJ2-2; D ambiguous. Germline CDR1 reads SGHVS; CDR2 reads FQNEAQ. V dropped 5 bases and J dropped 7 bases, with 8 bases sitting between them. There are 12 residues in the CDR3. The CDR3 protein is CASSTQRGELFF. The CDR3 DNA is TGTGCCAGCAGCACACAGCGCGGGGAGCTGTTTTTT.

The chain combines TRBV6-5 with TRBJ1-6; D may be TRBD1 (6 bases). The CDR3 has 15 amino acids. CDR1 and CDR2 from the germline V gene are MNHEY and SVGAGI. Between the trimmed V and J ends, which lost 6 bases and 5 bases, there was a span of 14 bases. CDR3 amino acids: CASRLDRTHNSPLHF. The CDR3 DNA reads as TGTGCCAGCAGACTTGACAGGACACATAATTCACCCCTCCACTTT.

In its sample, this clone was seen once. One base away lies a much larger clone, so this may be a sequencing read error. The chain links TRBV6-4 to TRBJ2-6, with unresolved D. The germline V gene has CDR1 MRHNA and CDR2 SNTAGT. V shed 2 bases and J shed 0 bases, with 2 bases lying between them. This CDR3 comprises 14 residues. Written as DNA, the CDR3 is TGTGCCAGCAGTGACAACTCTGGGGCCAACGTCCTGACTTTC. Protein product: CASSDNSGANVLTF.

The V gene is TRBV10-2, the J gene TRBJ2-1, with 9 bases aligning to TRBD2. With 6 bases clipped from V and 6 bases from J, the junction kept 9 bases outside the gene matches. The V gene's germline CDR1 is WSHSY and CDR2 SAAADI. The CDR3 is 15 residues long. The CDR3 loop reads CASRSPGLAANEQFF. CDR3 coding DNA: TGCGCCAGCAGGTCCCCGGGACTAGCCGCCAATGAGCAGTTCTTC.

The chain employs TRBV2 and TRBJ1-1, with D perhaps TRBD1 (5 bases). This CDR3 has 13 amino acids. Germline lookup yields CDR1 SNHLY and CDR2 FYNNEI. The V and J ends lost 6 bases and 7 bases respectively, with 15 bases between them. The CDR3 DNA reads TGTGCCAGCAGGGATGGAAGGGGAGGTGAAGCTTTCTTT. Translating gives CASRDGRGGEAFF.

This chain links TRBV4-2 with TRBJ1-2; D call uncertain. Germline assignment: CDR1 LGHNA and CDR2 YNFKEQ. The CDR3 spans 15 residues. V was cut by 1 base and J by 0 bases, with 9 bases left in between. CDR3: CASSQVESTNYGYTF. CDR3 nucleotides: TGTGCCAGCAGCCAAGTTGAGAGCACTAACTATGGCTACACCTTC.

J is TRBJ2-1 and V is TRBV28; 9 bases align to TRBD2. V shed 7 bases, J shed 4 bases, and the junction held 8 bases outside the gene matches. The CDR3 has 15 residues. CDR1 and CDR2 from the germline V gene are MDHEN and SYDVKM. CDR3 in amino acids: CASIAGTSYYNEQFF. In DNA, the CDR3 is TGTGCCAGCATCGCCGGGACTAGCTATTACAATGAGCAGTTCTTC.

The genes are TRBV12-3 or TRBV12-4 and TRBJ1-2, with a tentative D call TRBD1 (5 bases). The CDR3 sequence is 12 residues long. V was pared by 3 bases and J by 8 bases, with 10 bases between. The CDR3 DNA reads TGTGCCAGCAGTTTGTGGGACGGCGGCTACACCTTC. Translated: CASSLWDGGYTF.

The CDR3 spells CASSGARQTYEQYV. CDR3 in DNA: TGTGCCAGCAGTGGGGCACGGCAAACCTACGAGCAGTACGTC. The rearrangement uses TRBV2 and TRBJ2-7; D gene uncertain. The CDR3 length is 14 residues. The germline CDR1 and CDR2 sequences are SNHLY and FYNNEI. The germline V and J ends were trimmed by 4 bases and 2 bases, with 12 bases remaining between them.

CDR3 in amino acids: CASSPMMSSGNTIYF. The CDR3, as DNA: TGTGCCAGCAGCCCCATGATGAGCTCTGGAAACACCATATATTTT. This rearrangement joins TRBV11-2 to TRBJ1-3; D is ambiguous. Trimming left V 5 bases short and J 0 bases short, with 11 bases between. CDR3 length: 15 residues. Germline V gene sequence: CDR1 SGHAT, CDR2 FQNNGV.

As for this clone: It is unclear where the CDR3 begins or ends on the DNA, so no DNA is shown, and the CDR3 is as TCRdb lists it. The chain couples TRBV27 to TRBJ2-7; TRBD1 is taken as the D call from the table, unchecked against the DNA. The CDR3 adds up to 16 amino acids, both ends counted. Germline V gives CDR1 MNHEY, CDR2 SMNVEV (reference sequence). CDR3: CASSLVMGQGNPEQYF.

The CDR3 bases are TGTGCCAGCCAAAGTTTGAACAGTGGTTCACCCCTCCACTTT. This sequence encodes CASQSLNSGSPLHF. The chain links TRBV14 to TRBJ1-6, with D hard to call. Trimming shortened V by 8 bases and J by 9 bases, and 17 bases separated the two germline ends. Germline V lookup: CDR1 SGHDN, CDR2 FVKESK. This CDR3 has 14 residues.

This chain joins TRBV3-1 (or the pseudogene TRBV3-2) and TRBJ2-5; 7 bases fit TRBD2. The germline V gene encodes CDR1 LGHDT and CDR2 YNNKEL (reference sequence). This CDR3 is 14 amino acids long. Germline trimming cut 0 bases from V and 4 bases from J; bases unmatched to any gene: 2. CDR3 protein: CASSQEIAGETQYF. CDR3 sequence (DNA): TGTGCCAGCAGCCAAGAGATAGCGGGAGAGACCCAGTACTTC.

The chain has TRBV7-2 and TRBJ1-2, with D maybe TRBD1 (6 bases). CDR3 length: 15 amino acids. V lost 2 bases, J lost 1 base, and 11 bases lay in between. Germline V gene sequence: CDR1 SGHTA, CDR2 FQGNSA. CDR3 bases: TGTGCCAGCAGCTTAAGTACAGGGAATAACTATGGCTACACCTTC. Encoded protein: CASSLSTGNNYGYTF.

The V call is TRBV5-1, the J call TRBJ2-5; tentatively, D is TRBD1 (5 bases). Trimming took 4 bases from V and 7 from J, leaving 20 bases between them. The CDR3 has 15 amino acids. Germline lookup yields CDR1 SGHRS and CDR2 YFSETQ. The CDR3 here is CASSAYTTSQGTQYF. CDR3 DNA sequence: TGCGCCAGCAGCGCCTACACTACTTCCCAGGGGACCCAGTACTTC.

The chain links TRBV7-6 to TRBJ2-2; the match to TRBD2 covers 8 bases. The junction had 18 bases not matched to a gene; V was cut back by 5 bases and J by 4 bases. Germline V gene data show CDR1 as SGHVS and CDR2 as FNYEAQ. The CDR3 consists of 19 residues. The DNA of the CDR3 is TGTGCCAGCAGCCCCCACATTGGGTCGGGGGGGCTAGGCACCGGGGAGCTGTTTTTT. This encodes CASSPHIGSGGLGTGELFF.

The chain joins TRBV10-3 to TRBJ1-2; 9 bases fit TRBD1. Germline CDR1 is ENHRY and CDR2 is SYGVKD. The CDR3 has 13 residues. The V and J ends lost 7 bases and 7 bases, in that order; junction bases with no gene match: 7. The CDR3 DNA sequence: TGTGCCATCACCCGGGACAGGGAAAGTGGCTACACCTTC. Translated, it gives CAITRDRESGYTF.